One sample yielded the 23 T cell receptor beta chains listed below, sequenced in a study of T cell clonality in common variable immunodeficiency. TCRdb keeps only in-frame clones here, not all; method: immunoSEQ multiplex PCR. The sample was found to contain around 30,000 clones, and every one recurs. The sample comprised peripheral blood mononuclear cells. Receptors were obtained from a person aged 18-70 years in good health.

This clone was seen ten or more times. The CDR3 region is CASSNTGGIQPQHF. The part of the CDR3 DNA that was read is TGTGCCAGCAGTAATACAGGGGGGATTCAGCCC. The chain is built from TRBV6-2 or TRBV6-3 and TRBJ1-5, with 8 bases fitting TRBD1. Read coverage stops 3 residues before the CDR3 terminus; the germline J gene supplies the remainder. V dropped 5 bases and J dropped 6; count of bases not matched to a gene: 6. The CDR3 is 14 residues long. In germline, CDR1 is MNHEY, CDR2 SVGEGT.

This clone was seen ten or more times. The sequenced CDR3 bases are TGTGCCAGCAGGGGACAGAGTCTTGAA. It yields the protein CASRGQSLE. The whole CDR3 protein is CASRGQSLEAFF. The rearrangement links TRBV5-8 to TRBJ1-1, with 7 nucleotides matching TRBD1. The read comes to an end 3 residues before the CDR3 does, leaving the germline J gene to fill in the end. This CDR3 spans 12 amino acids. The germline V gene encodes CDR1 SGHTS and CDR2 YDEGEE. Unmatched junction bases numbered 5, after V lost 5 bases and J lost 7 bases.

This clone has at least ten counts. Relative to the germline gene, one junction end is altered; a read error may explain this. The CDR3 is cut off 3 residues early in the read; its end comes from the germline J gene. Other DNA sequences in the same sample also yield this CDR3. V is TRBV20-1 and J is TRBJ1-3, with TRBD1 as a possible D gene (5 bases). This CDR3 contains 16 residues. CDR1 is DFQATT and CDR2 is SNEGSKA in the germline V gene (reference sequence). This CDR3 is CSARDLGHSLGNTIYF. The DNA read from the CDR3 is TGCAGTGCTAGAGATCTAGGACACTCCCTTGGAAACACG.

This clone occurred many times. Read coverage stops 3 residues before the CDR3 terminus; the germline J gene supplies the remainder. The chain couples TRBV19 to TRBJ1-1, with TRBD1 matching over 9 bases. V lost 3 bases to trimming and J lost 4 bases; unmatched junction nucleotides: 3. The CDR3 sequence is 14 residues long. Germline V gene lookup returns CDR1 LNHDA and CDR2 SQIVND (reference sequence). Here the CDR3 reads CASSMTGGTTEAFF. The sequenced part of the CDR3 DNA is TGTGCCAGTAGTATGACAGGGGGGACCACTGAA. The variable domain in full, with the rest retrieved from reference TRBV19 and TRBJ1-1, is DGGITQSPKYLFRKEGQNVTLSCEQNLNHDAMYWYRQDPGQGLRLIYYSQIVNDFQKGDIAEGYSVSREKKESFPLTVTSAQKNPTAFYLCASSMTGGTTEAFFGQGTRLTVV.

Concerning this clone itself: The read terminates 3 residues before the CDR3 end, so the remaining end is supplied by the germline J gene. This chain links TRBV10-2 with TRBJ2-3; the D is unclear. V dropped 4 bases and J dropped 6 bases, with 8 bases sitting between them. This CDR3 comprises 12 residues. The germline V gene encodes CDR1 WSHSY and CDR2 SAAADI. CDR3 region: CASSVSRDTQYF. CDR3 DNA (partial): TGCGCCAGCAGTGTCTCGAGGGATACG.

This clone was counted many times. The read ends 3 residues before the CDR3 terminus; that terminus is restored from the germline J gene. The V and J genes are TRBV4-1 and TRBJ2-7; TRBD1 aligns across 10 bases. The J segment lost 5 bases and the V segment lost 5 bases, leaving 6 bases of the junction unmatched. The CDR3 contains 14 residues. Germline V CDR1 and CDR2: MGHRA, YSYEKL. The CDR3 protein is CASSARTGGNEQYF. CDR3 DNA, as far as it was read: TGCGCCAGCAGCGCGAGGACAGGGGGAAACGAG.

This clone occurred many times. Coverage ceases 3 residues before the CDR3 finishes, and the germline J gene fills in the end. Other DNA sequences in this specimen translate into the identical CDR3. This sequence joins TRBV2 and TRBJ1-2; maybe TRBD1 (6 bases). This CDR3 comprises 14 residues. Per germline, CDR1 SNHLY and CDR2 FYNNEI. CDR3 protein: CASKTDSQAEGYTF. The part of the CDR3 DNA that was read is TGTGCCAGCAAAACGGACAGCCAGGCGGAAGGC.

This clone was recorded at least ten times. The read halts 3 residues ahead of the CDR3 end, with the missing end drawn from the germline J gene. The chain links TRBV4-1 to TRBJ2-7; 7 bases are a match to TRBD1. The CDR3 runs to 16 residues. From germline, CDR1 is MGHRA and CDR2 YSYEKL. The junction had 12 bases not matched to a gene; V was cut back by 3 bases and J by 4 bases. The CDR3 sequence is CASSQGSGTASYEQYF. CDR3 bases read: TGCGCCAGCAGCCAGGGATCCGGGACAGCATCTTACGAG.

This clone showed up many times. The CDR3 end lies 3 residues beyond the end of the read and is filled in from the germline J gene. The J gene is TRBJ2-3, the V gene TRBV6-1; 9 nucleotides align to TRBD2. CDR3 size: 16 residues. V was clipped by 2 bases and J by 5 bases; unmatched bases: 8. Per the germline V gene, CDR1 is MNHNS and CDR2 is SASEGT. The covered CDR3 bases are TGTGCCAGCAGTGAATTCGGCGGGAGGGTAAAAGATACG. Residues: CASSEFGGRVKDT. The full CDR3 reads CASSEFGGRVKDTQYF.

This clone occurred many times. The read ends 3 residues early relative to the CDR3; the germline J gene fills the gap. This chain links TRBV6-1 with TRBJ1-2; possible D gene TRBD1, 6 bases. V was clipped by 4 bases and J by 5 bases, with 11 bases between them. CDR1 is MNHNS and CDR2 is SASEGT in the germline V gene. The CDR3 is 13 residues long. CDR3 DNA, as far as it was read: TGTGCCAGCAGTGGCAGGGGAGGGTATGGC. The encoded protein is CASSGRGGYG. The whole CDR3 protein reads CASSGRGGYGYTF.

This clone was detected ten times or more. With the read ending 3 residues before the CDR3 end, the germline J gene is used to fill in that end. The genes are TRBV2 and TRBJ2-7; D not certain. The germline V gene encodes CDR1 SNHLY and CDR2 FYNNEI. Trimming pared 2 bases from V and 4 bases from J, leaving 6 bases between. The CDR3 is 12 residues long. This chain's CDR3 is CASSEFYYEQYF. CDR3 bases read: TGTGCCAGCAGTGAATTTTATTACGAG.

This clone has ten or more counts. The CDR3 extends 3 residues past the end of the read, so its final part is completed from the germline J gene. J is TRBJ1-6 and V is TRBV2; a weak D match, TRBD1 (5 bases). Trimming took off 2 bases at V and 2 bases at J, with 7 bases between the two ends. CDR1 is SNHLY and CDR2 is FYNNEI in the germline V gene. The CDR3 is 15 residues long. The chain's CDR3 is CASSEQGTYNSPLHF. CDR3 DNA (partial): TGTGCCAGCAGTGAACAGGGTACCTATAATTCACCC. The complete variable domain, with remaining parts taken from reference TRBV2 and TRBJ1-6, reads EPEVTQTPSHQVTQMGQEVILRCVPISNHLYFYWYRQILGQKVEFLVSFYNNEISEKSEIFDDQFSVERPDGSNFTLKIRSTKLEDSAMYFCASSEQGTYNSPLHFGNGTRLTVT.

Note on this clone: The CDR3 is cut off 3 residues early in the read; its end comes from the germline J gene. The chain employs TRBV30 and TRBJ1-1; D is perhaps TRBD1 (6 bases). The germline V gene has CDR1 GTSNPN and CDR2 SVGIG (reference sequence). The CDR3 extends over 15 amino acids. Trimming pared 5 bases from V and 1 base from J, leaving 17 bases between. The CDR3: CAWGGAGAKNTEAFF. Partial CDR3 DNA: TGTGCCTGGGGGGGGGCAGGGGCGAAGAACACTGAA.

This clone was counted many times. The sequence runs out 3 residues before the end of the CDR3; the remainder is reconstructed from the germline J gene. The chain links TRBV20-1 to TRBJ2-1; 10 nucleotides line up with TRBD2. The CDR3 runs to 15 residues. Germline V gives CDR1 DFQATT, CDR2 SNEGSKA (reference sequence). Unmatched junction bases numbered 6, after V lost 0 bases and J lost 7 bases. CDR3 DNA (partial): TGCAGTGCTAGAGATCAACTAGCGGGAACTAATGAG. Translating it yields CSARDQLAGTNE. The whole CDR3 region reads CSARDQLAGTNEQFF.

This clone was seen at least ten times. The CDR3 goes on 3 residues after the read ends, and that part is filled in from the germline J gene. The chain recombines TRBV2 with TRBJ1-2; D is perhaps TRBD1 (6 bases). Between the trimmed V and J ends, which lost 6 bases and 4 bases, there was a span of 12 bases. The germline V gene has CDR1 SNHLY and CDR2 FYNNEI. The CDR3 runs to 13 residues. The chain's CDR3 is CASRSTGIYGYTF. CDR3 DNA (partial): TGTGCCAGCAGGAGCACAGGGATCTATGGC.

The sample holds many counts of this clone. Read coverage stops 3 residues before the CDR3 terminus; the germline J gene supplies the remainder. V usage is TRBV20-1 and J usage is TRBJ2-1, with 7 bases aligning to TRBD2. The ends lost 5 bases at V and 0 bases at J; junction bases unmatched: 4. The CDR3 totals 14 residues. The V gene's germline CDR1 is DFQATT and CDR2 SNEGSKA (reference sequence). The sequenced CDR3 bases are TGCAGTGCTCGGACTAGGAGCTCCTACAATGAG. This translates into CSARTRSSYNE. The whole CDR3 reads CSARTRSSYNEQFF.

This clone was detected ten times or more. The CDR3 is cut off 3 residues early in the read; its end comes from the germline J gene. The rearrangement links TRBV7-9 to TRBJ2-7; perhaps D is TRBD1 or TRBD2 (5 bases each). Germline lookup yields CDR1 SEHNR and CDR2 FQNEAQ (reference sequence). The CDR3 is 14 residues long. V dropped 5 bases and J dropped 3 bases, with 14 bases sitting between them. The DNA read from the CDR3 is TGTGCCAGCAGCCAAACAGAGGGGAACTACGAG. Its protein product is CASSQTEGNYE. The full CDR3 reads CASSQTEGNYEQYF.

Turning to this clone: The missing CDR3 end, 3 residues past where the read stops, is filled in from the germline J gene. The J gene is TRBJ2-1, the V gene TRBV7-6, with D perhaps matching TRBD1 (7 bases). There are 15 residues in the CDR3. Germline CDR1 reads SGHVS; CDR2 reads FNYEAQ. Trimming removed 3 bases from V and 2 bases from J, with 11 bases in between. The DNA read from the CDR3 is TGTGCCAGCAGCTTTGGAGGGGGCGCCTACAATGAG. Amino acid sequence: CASSFGGGAYNE. The full CDR3 protein is CASSFGGGAYNEQFF.

This clone was seen many times. Read data end 3 residues before the CDR3 end; the end is taken from the germline J gene. The chain carries TRBV18 and TRBJ2-7; TRBD1 might be the D (6 bases). Germline V gene lookup returns CDR1 KGHSH and CDR2 LQKENI. The CDR3 runs to 14 residues. Trimming removed 3 bases at V and 6 bases at J, with 15 bases between. CDR3: CASSPATGSGEQYF. The CDR3 DNA, read in part, is TGTGCCAGCTCACCTGCAACAGGGAGCGGCGAG. The full variable domain, its missing parts supplied by reference TRBV18 and TRBJ2-7, is NAGVMQNPRHLVRRRGQEARLRCSPMKGHSHVYWYRQLPEEGLKFMVYLQKENIIDESGMPKERFSAEFPKEGPSILRIQQVVRGDSAAYFCASSPATGSGEQYFGPGTRLTVT.

This clone was picked up many times. The read halts 3 residues ahead of the CDR3 end, with the missing end drawn from the germline J gene. Within the sample, other DNA sequences also encode this same CDR3. The rearrangement links TRBV7-8 to TRBJ2-5, with TRBD1 as a possible D gene (5 bases). The CDR3 extends over 14 amino acids. Trimming stripped 4 bases from V and 1 base from J, with 10 bases between. CDR1 and CDR2 from the germline V gene are SGHVS and FQNEAQ. Here the CDR3 reads CASSSRQTQETQYF. The part of the CDR3 DNA that was read is TGTGCCAGCAGCTCTCGACAGACCCAAGAGACC.

This clone was observed many times. Read data end 3 residues before the CDR3 end; the end is taken from the germline J gene. V gene TRBV30 combines with J gene TRBJ1-6; a weak D match, TRBD1 (6 bases). V shed 7 bases and J shed 7 bases, with 17 bases lying between them. Germline V lookup: CDR1 GTSNPN, CDR2 SVGIG (reference sequence). The CDR3 is 14 residues long. The CDR3: CASPRGWGNSPLHF. CDR3 bases read: TGTGCCTCTCCGAGGGGGTGGGGAAATTCACCC. Full variable domain (remainder filled in from reference TRBV30 and TRBJ1-6): SQTIHQWPATLVQPVGSPLSLECTVEGTSNPNLYWYRQAAGRGLQLLFYSVGIGQISSEVPQNLSASRPQDRQFILSSKKLLLSDSGFYLCASPRGWGNSPLHFGNGTRLTVT.

In this sample, this clone turned up many times. The read finishes 3 residues shy of the CDR3 end, and the germline J gene is used to complete it. The chain combines TRBV12-3 or TRBV12-4 with TRBJ2-7, with 10 bases identical to TRBD2. The CDR3 consists of 17 residues. With V trimmed by 5 bases and J by 1 base, 11 bases remained unmatched. The CDR3 region is CASSPRLAGVGSYEQYF. The CDR3 DNA, read in part, is TGTGCCAGCAGTCCCAGGCTAGCGGGAGTAGGATCCTACGAG.

This clone was picked up many times. The read terminates 3 residues ahead of where the CDR3 ends, so the germline J gene completes it. The rearrangement links TRBV19 to TRBJ2-7, with 8 bases identical to TRBD2. With 2 bases clipped from V and 2 bases from J, the junction kept 17 bases outside the gene matches. CDR3 length: 19 amino acids. The V gene's germline CDR1 is LNHDA and CDR2 SQIVND (reference sequence). CDR3 bases read: TGTGCCAGTAGTATAAGACTAGCGATTCACGTCCGGTCAACCTACGAG. It is translated as CASSIRLAIHVRSTYE. The CDR3 in its entirety is CASSIRLAIHVRSTYEQYF.